The T cell receptor (beta chain) described here comes from a study of blood T cell repertoires in COVID-19. Per germline, CDR1 SGHKS and CDR2 YYEKEE (reference sequence). There are 17 residues in the CDR3. V was cut by 3 bases and J by 0 bases, with 18 bases left in between. Using immunoSEQ multiplex PCR, the repertoire was profiled, and TCRdb retains in-frame clones only, with some absent. This table has over 250,000 clones, around 90% appearing once. The chain joins TRBV5-5 to TRBJ1-1; D perhaps matches TRBD1 (5 bases). Input material: peripheral blood. This TCR came from a man aged 60 to 69 who had recovered from COVID-19. The CDR3 reads CASSYLNQGGMNTEAFF. The CDR3 DNA follows: TGTGCCAGCAGCTATCTTAATCAGGGCGGGATGAACACTGAAGCTTTCTTT. Together with reference TRBV5-5 and TRBJ1-1, the CDR3 gives the full variable domain: DAGVTQSPTHLIKTRGQQVTLRCSPISGHKSVSWYQQVLGQGPQFIFQYYEKEERGRGNFPDRFSARQFPNYSSELNVNALLLGDSALYLCASSYLNQGGMNTEAFFGQGTRLTVV.